Listed here is a single TCR beta chain. Its antigen remains unknown. CD4+ naive, central memory, regulatory and stem cell-like memory subsets were isolated by sorting on CD45RO/CCR7/CD25/CD127/CD95/CD27. Populations obtained by sorting all exceeded 95% purity. This sample is drawn from a study of beta chain features in type 1 diabetes. General study results and limits: The study found fewer insertions and more deletions at VDJ junctions in type 1 diabetes patients. Shortening that was moderate but significant affected the TCRB CDR3s of Type 1 diabetes patients in all four CD4+ subsets.

Trimming cost V 1 base and J 2 bases, with 11 bases left between them. Per germline, CDR1 SGDLS and CDR2 YYNGEE. The CDR3 has 15 residues. Reverse transcribing all isolated RNA meant expressed TCRB transcripts were sequenced. The protocol was immunoSEQ multiplex PCR, while the TCRdb copy is restricted to in-frame clones and leaves out a portion. The profile covers 600,000 or so clones, with roughly an eighth appearing a single time and approximately 0.042% taken by the ten largest. The chain couples TRBV9 to TRBJ2-3; D gene ambiguous. This TCR came from a young man with type 1 diabetes. Input material: naive CD4+ T cells from blood. CDR3 nucleotides: TGTGCCAGCAGCGTACGTGGTCAATACACAGATACGCAGTATTTT. Encoded protein: CASSVRGQYTDTQYF.